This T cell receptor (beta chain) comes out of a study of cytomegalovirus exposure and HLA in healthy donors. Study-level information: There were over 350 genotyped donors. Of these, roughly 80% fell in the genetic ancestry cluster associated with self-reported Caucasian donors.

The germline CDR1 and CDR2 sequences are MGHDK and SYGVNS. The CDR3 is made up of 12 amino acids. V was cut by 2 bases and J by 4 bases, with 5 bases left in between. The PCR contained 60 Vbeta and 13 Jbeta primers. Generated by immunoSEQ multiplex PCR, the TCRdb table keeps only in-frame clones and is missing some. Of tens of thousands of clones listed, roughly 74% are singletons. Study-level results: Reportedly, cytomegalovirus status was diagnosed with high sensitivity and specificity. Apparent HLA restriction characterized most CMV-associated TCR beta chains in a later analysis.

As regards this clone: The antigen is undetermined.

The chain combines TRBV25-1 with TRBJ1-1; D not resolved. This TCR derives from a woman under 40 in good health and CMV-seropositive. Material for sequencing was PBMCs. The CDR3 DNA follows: TGTGCCAGCAGTGAAAGCTTCACTGAAGCTTTCTTT. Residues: CASSESFTEAFF.